Sequencing of this T cell receptor beta chain was carried out in a study of post-analysis software for immune sequencing data. Overall study findings and caveats: Elevated frequency relative to controls characterized about 5 TRBV segments in patients, TRBV5-6, TRBV5-1 and TRBV20-1 among them. Batch-matched samples strongly co-clustered by F measure. Among multiple sclerosis patients, normalized Chao1 diversity was significantly below that of controls.

Trimming took off 5 bases at V and 3 bases at J, with 5 bases between the two ends. The CDR3 is 11 residues long. Germline V gives CDR1 MGHDK, CDR2 SYGVNS. On this clonotype itself: Its matching antigen is unknown. A read error may explain this, as a much larger clone is one base away.

Unique molecular identifiers tagged the TCR beta cDNA libraries. Input of about 0.85 to 10 million T cells yielded around 460,000 cDNA molecules. TCRdb ran MiXCR on the PCR reads and lists one entry per CDR3 protein. The data hold approximately 180,000 distinct CDR3 sequences, with 30% observed a single time. This TCR came from a girl aged 10-17 years with multiple sclerosis. The chain uses TRBV25-1 and TRBJ2-7; D not resolved. Source material: blood. CDR3 sequence: CASSPFYEQYF. The CDR3 region has the DNA TGTGCCAGCAGTCCCTTCTACGAGCAGTACTTC.